This T cell receptor (beta chain) was retrieved from a study of Graves' ophthalmopathy and Graves' hyperthyroidism. Trimming cost V 6 bases and J 3 bases; bases outside gene matches: 4. CDR3 length: 15 residues. RNA transcripts were the template, and TCR beta CDR3 regions were amplified from them. HTBI-primed RT-PCR formed the first round, and a multiplex PCR formed the second. Each CDR3 protein gets one entry after TCRdb re-called the multiplex PCR reads with MiXCR. The sample includes 240,000 or so distinct CDR3 sequences, around 50% of them seen just once. Material: peripheral blood. V is TRBV12-3 or TRBV12-4 and J is TRBJ2-2; 10 bases match TRBD1. The clonotype originates from an adult man with Graves' ophthalmopathy. CDR3 sequence: CASRVGTGDTGELFF. The CDR3 DNA sequence: TGTGCCAGCAGGGTCGGGACAGGGGACACCGGGGAGCTGTTTTTT.